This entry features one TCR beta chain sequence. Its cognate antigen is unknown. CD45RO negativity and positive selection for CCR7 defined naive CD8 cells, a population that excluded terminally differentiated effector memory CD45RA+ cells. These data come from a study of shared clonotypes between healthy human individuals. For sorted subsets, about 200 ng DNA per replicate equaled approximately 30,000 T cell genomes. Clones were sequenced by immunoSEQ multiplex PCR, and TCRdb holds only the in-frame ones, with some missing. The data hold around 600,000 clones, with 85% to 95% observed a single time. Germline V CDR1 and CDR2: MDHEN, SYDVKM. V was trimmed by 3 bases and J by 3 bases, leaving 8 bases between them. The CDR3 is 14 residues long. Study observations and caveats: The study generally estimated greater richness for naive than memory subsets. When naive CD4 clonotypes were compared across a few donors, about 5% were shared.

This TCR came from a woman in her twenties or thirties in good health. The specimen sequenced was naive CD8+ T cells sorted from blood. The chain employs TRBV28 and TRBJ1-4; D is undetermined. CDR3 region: CASSFRLANEKLFF. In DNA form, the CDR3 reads TGTGCCAGCAGTTTTAGGCTTGCTAATGAAAAACTGTTTTTT.